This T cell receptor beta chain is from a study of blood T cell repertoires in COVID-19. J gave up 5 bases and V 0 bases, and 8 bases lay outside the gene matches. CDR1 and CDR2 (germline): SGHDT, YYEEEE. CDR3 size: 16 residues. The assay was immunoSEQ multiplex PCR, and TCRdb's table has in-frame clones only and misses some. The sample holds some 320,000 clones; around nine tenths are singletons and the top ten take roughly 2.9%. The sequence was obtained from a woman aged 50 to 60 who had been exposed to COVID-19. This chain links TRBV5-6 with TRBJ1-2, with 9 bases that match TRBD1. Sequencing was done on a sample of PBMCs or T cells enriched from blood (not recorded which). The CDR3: CASSLGYRDRAYGYTF. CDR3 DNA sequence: TGTGCCAGCAGCTTGGGGTACCGGGACAGGGCTTATGGCTACACCTTC.